Given below is one TCR beta chain in context. This clone showed up just once. No cognate antigen has been identified for it. No much larger clonotype is one base removed from it; base qualities were not supplied. The germline V gene gives CDR1 as SGHDT and CDR2 as YYEEEE. The V and J ends are trimmed by 2 bases and 0 bases, leaving 13 bases between them. Including the terminal cysteine and phenylalanine, the CDR3 comprises 16 residues. The only DNA kept is the CDR3, 48 bases in frame from the first base. This entry is derived from a study of blood T cell repertoires in COVID-19 (dated by TCRdb to about 2020). Study-level background: The collaborator samples originated in the United States, Italy and Spain and spanned the acute and convalescent phases of COVID-19. The prospective study material was composed of cDNA or gDNA derived from T cells, B-cell-depleted T cells, or PBMCs. Deeply sampled blood TCRbeta repertoires from subjects exposed to, actively infected with, or recovered from COVID-19 were included in the dataset. A freely available public database, intended as a resource for researchers studying the immune response to SARS-CoV-2, is where the repertoires were released. Samples came from the ongoing ImmuneRACE study (first 160 participants) plus 1,254 subjects from 6 global collaborators. Nearly every sample came with metadata listing a de-identified subject ID, COVID-19 status, age in years and sex. Where HLA class I and class II types were available, the types were taken from metadata supplied by the sample provider, not from assay-based typing.

Participants in the prospective study were aged roughly 18 to 100 years, lived in about two dozen United States geographic areas, and enrolled through a virtual design. To assign participants to cohorts, the prospective study relied on clinical history that participants themselves reported in a screening survey and a study questionnaire. ImmuneRACE Cohort 3 recovered participants were defined by two consecutive negative NP/OP PCR tests, healthcare professional clearance, or symptom resolution. Mobile phlebotomists in the prospective study collected whole blood, serum and a nasopharyngeal or oropharyngeal swab from every participant. Additional blood draws and questionnaires over an approximately 2-month period could optionally be provided by prospective study participants. Prospective study blood samples were shipped either frozen or at room temperature before DNA extraction. Overall study outcomes, separate from this receptor: The quantity of clinical and demographic metadata differed by source and by participant and was supplied without curation.

The immunoSEQ Assay, a bias-controlled multiplex PCR, was used to amplify TCRbeta CDR3 regions from genomic DNA. In the paper's pipeline: Nucleated cell counts per sample were estimated from amplification of reference gene primers within the assay. To quantify the absolute abundance of each unique TCRbeta CDR3 rearrangement, sequence reads were collapsed and filtered. For each sample, productive Simpson clonality was calculated by taking the square root of Simpson's diversity index across productive rearrangements. In TCRdb, the immuneACCESS table is reduced to in-frame sequences with V and J assigned. These tables do not hold every clone; where another copy was compared, an unresolved V gene accounts for under half, and the others remain unexplained. From that table come the V and J calls and clone size; the DNA was used to work out D and trimming. This sample is represented by some 200,000 clones; roughly nine tenths of them were singletons. Just over 2.5% of the sample comes from the top ten.

Recombination linked TRBV5-6 to TRBJ2-3, with no confident D gene call. The sequence was collected from a woman aged 25 to 45 who had recovered from COVID-19. Sequenced material: PBMCs or T cells enriched from blood (not recorded which). The CDR3 has the sequence CASSFKTHSSTDTQYF. At the DNA level, the sequence is TGTGCCAGCAGCTTTAAAACCCACTCCAGCACAGATACGCAGTATTTT.